Each of the 31 T cell receptor beta chains below was sequenced from the same sample in a study of monozygotic twins with inflammatory bowel disease. TCRdb reprocessed the 5' RACE reads, keeping one entry per CDR3 protein, no DNA. The table for this sample gives some 130,000 distinct CDR3 sequences. Sequencing was carried out using blood. The source is a human donor with ulcerative colitis or Crohn's disease, or a healthy co-twin of an affected twin (not recorded which).

The chain joins TRBV20-1 to TRBJ2-7; TCRdb returns TRBD2, unconfirmable since there is no DNA. The germline gives CDR1 DFQATT, CDR2 SNEGSKA (reference sequence). The CDR3 loop spans 15 amino acids. This CDR3 reads CSAGPLAGGVYEQYF.

The rearrangement uses TRBV5-5 and TRBJ2-1; the D call of TRBD2 rests on TCRdb alone, since no DNA is present to check it. The CDR3 sequence is 15 residues long. Germline values: CDR1 SGHKS, CDR2 YYEKEE (reference sequence). CDR3 protein: CASSRGLAGYNEQFF.

The V call is TRBV2, the J call TRBJ1-5; TCRdb reports TRBD1, a call that lacks DNA to check it against. This CDR3 has 15 residues. Germline CDR1 and CDR2: SNHLY and FYNNEI. The CDR3 here is CASRQGADSNQPQHF.

This chain links TRBV5-1 with TRBJ1-1; TCRdb indicates TRBD1, and absent DNA this call remains unverified. The CDR3 runs to 14 residues. Per the germline V gene, CDR1 is SGHRS and CDR2 is YFSETQ. CDR3 amino acids: CASSVGQGNTEAFF. Drawing the rest from reference TRBV5-1 and TRBJ1-1, the complete variable domain is KAGVTQTPRYLIKTRGQQVTLSCSPISGHRSVSWYQQTPGQGLQFLFEYFSETQRNKGNFPGRFSGRQFSNSRSEMNVSTLELGDSALYLCASSVGQGNTEAFFGQGTRLTVV.

The chain recombines TRBV12-3 or TRBV12-4 with TRBJ1-1; absent DNA, TCRdb's TRBD1 call cannot be checked. This CDR3 has 15 residues. CDR3 sequence: CASSLGASGLTEAFF.

The rearrangement links TRBV12-3 or TRBV12-4 to TRBJ2-1; the TCRdb call, TRBD1, lacks DNA for checking. The CDR3 totals 16 residues. The CDR3 here is CASSLEGATSWNEQFF.

The J gene is TRBJ1-2, the V gene TRBV30. This CDR3 is 12 amino acids long. Germline V gene data show CDR1 as GTSNPN and CDR2 as SVGIG (reference sequence). The chain's CDR3 is CAWARAVRGYTF.

The chain has TRBV7-2 and TRBJ1-5; absent DNA, TCRdb's TRBD1 call cannot be checked. The germline V gene has CDR1 SGHTA and CDR2 FQGNSA. The CDR3 is made up of 13 amino acids. The CDR3 spells CASSAYRDQPQHF.

This chain joins TRBV6-1 and TRBJ1-3; the D call of TRBD1 rests on TCRdb alone, since no DNA is present to check it. The CDR3 extends over 15 amino acids. Germline CDR1 is MNHNS and CDR2 is SASEGT. CDR3 residues: CASSRQGIAGNTIYF.

V is TRBV28 and J is TRBJ1-6; TCRdb proposes TRBD1, but this gene call is untestable without DNA. This CDR3 region has 16 residues. Germline V lookup: CDR1 MDHEN, CDR2 SYDVKM. This CDR3 reads CASSLSYRVVYSPLHF.

The genes are TRBV2 and TRBJ1-1; TCRdb's assignment of TRBD1 cannot be checked, as there is no DNA. The CDR3 loop spans 13 amino acids. Per the germline V gene, CDR1 is SNHLY and CDR2 is FYNNEI. The CDR3 protein is CASRAPGGEEAFF.

This sequence joins TRBV20-1 and TRBJ2-3. Germline CDR1 is DFQATT and CDR2 is SNEGSKA (reference sequence). CDR3 length: 12 amino acids. CDR3 residues: CSAMTSTDTQYF.

The chain couples TRBV7-2 to TRBJ1-5. The germline gives CDR1 SGHTA, CDR2 FQGNSA. This CDR3 is 14 amino acids long. The CDR3 reads CASSSLNSNQPQHF.

This sequence joins TRBV29-1 and TRBJ2-1; absent DNA, TCRdb's TRBD2 call cannot be checked. The CDR3 has 17 residues. Germline values: CDR1 SQVTM, CDR2 ANQGSEA. The CDR3 region is CSVTGTSFSSSYNEQFF.

The chain has TRBV5-1 and TRBJ2-1; TCRdb proposes TRBD2, but this gene call is untestable without DNA. The germline gives CDR1 SGHRS, CDR2 YFSETQ. The CDR3 loop spans 16 amino acids. CDR3: CASSRSAGAAVNEQFF.

The chain joins TRBV5-1 to TRBJ2-6. The germline V gene encodes CDR1 SGHRS and CDR2 YFSETQ. This CDR3 has 17 amino acids. The CDR3 sequence: CASSLAELYSGANVLTF.

The chain has TRBV5-1 and TRBJ1-1. The CDR3 runs 15 residues. In germline, CDR1 is SGHRS, CDR2 YFSETQ. Here the CDR3 reads CASSLGPPSGTEAFF.

The rearrangement joins TRBV29-1 to TRBJ1-2; there is no DNA to check the TCRdb D call of TRBD1. The CDR3 extends over 12 amino acids. Germline V gene data show CDR1 as SQVTM and CDR2 as ANQGSEA. Here the CDR3 reads CSFRTGAYGYTF.

V usage is TRBV15 and J usage is TRBJ1-4. Germline-derived CDR1 and CDR2 are LNHNV and YYDKDF (reference sequence). This CDR3 has 15 residues. This chain's CDR3 is CATSREDATNEKLFF.

The rearrangement joins TRBV7-9 to TRBJ2-5; the TRBD1 assignment by TCRdb is unverifiable without DNA. The CDR3 is 16 residues long. From germline, CDR1 is SEHNR and CDR2 FQNEAQ (reference sequence). The CDR3 sequence is CASSSPLAVGGETQYF.

The J gene is TRBJ2-5, the V gene TRBV5-1; TCRdb outputs TRBD1, but without DNA this stays unchecked. This CDR3 is built from 15 residues. CDR1 is SGHRS and CDR2 is YFSETQ in the germline V gene. CDR3 amino acids: CASSSRGRLVETQYF.

The rearrangement links TRBV20-1 to TRBJ2-3; TCRdb's D gene call, TRBD2, goes unchecked for lack of DNA. Looked up from germline, CDR1 is DFQATT and CDR2 is SNEGSKA (reference sequence). The CDR3 covers 13 residues. The CDR3 sequence is CSAGTSGSSTQYF.

The genes are TRBV6-5 and TRBJ1-2; the TCRdb D gene call, TRBD1, has no DNA to confirm it. The CDR3 totals 13 residues. CDR1 MNHEY and CDR2 SVGAGI come from the germline V gene. This CDR3 reads CASSWTPVGGYTF.

The rearrangement joins TRBV14 to TRBJ2-5; TCRdb proposes TRBD2, but this gene call is untestable without DNA. This CDR3 has 17 residues. Germline V gene data show CDR1 as SGHDN and CDR2 as FVKESK. CDR3 loop: CASSQDKPSGKQETQYF.

The chain has TRBV9 and TRBJ1-4. Germline V lookup: CDR1 SGDLS, CDR2 YYNGEE. The CDR3 runs to 17 residues. The CDR3: CASSVSPTVATNEKLFF. Together with reference TRBV9 and TRBJ1-4, the CDR3 gives the full variable domain: DSGVTQTPKHLITATGQRVTLRCSPRSGDLSVYWYQQSLDQGLQFLIQYYNGEERAKGNILERFSAQQFPDLHSELNLSSLELGDSALYFCASSVSPTVATNEKLFFGSGTQLSVL.

V usage is TRBV7-2 and J usage is TRBJ1-1; TCRdb reports TRBD1, a call that lacks DNA to check it against. The length of the CDR3 is 14 residues. The germline gives CDR1 SGHTA, CDR2 FQGNSA. This CDR3 reads CASSSRRLNTEAFF.

This chain joins TRBV12-3 or TRBV12-4 and TRBJ2-1; as DNA is missing, the TRBD1 call by TCRdb cannot be tested. CDR3 length: 15 amino acids. This CDR3 reads CASTPYGQAGDEQFF.

The gene calls are TRBV6-5 and TRBJ2-1; TCRdb's D call of TRBD2 is untestable without DNA. Germline-derived CDR1 and CDR2 are MNHEY and SVGAGI. The CDR3 runs to 15 residues. This chain's CDR3 is CASSYGLAGANEQFF.

J is TRBJ2-7 and V is TRBV6-5. The germline gives CDR1 MNHEY, CDR2 SVGAGI. The CDR3 sequence is 14 residues long. This CDR3 is CASSYNSGTYEQYF.

The J gene is TRBJ2-3, the V gene TRBV20-1. CDR1 DFQATT and CDR2 SNEGSKA come from the germline V gene (reference sequence). The CDR3 is 14 amino acids. The CDR3 region is CSARDRSSTDTQYF.

The chain joins TRBV10-2 to TRBJ2-7; TCRdb's D call of TRBD1 is untestable without DNA. Germline assignment: CDR1 WSHSY and CDR2 SAAADI. This CDR3 region has 13 residues. CDR3: CASRVGGDYEQYF.